This passage covers 5 T cell receptor beta chains from one sample sequenced in a study of blood T cells in healthy people across ages. The authors ran a second PCR of 7 to 11 cycles using a sample-barcoded 5' primer and a J-beta primer mix. One entry per CDR3 protein results from TCRdb running MiXCR on the 5' RACE reads. The sample carries 1.8 million or so distinct CDR3 sequences, approximately 40% recorded once. Sample: blood. All receptors come from a human donor in good health.

Worth noting for this clonotype: One end of the junction varies from germline; a read error may be responsible. The genes are TRBV12-3 or TRBV12-4 and TRBJ2-4; weak D call: TRBD1 (5 bases). The last part of the DNA fits TRBJ2-7 better; the J call may be wrong. The CDR3 has 14 amino acids. The CDR3 loop is CASSLDRRDYEQYF. The CDR3 region has the DNA TGTGCCAGCAGCTTAGACAGAAGGGATTACGAGCAGTACTTC.

In its sample, this clonotype was seen a few times. The rearrangement uses TRBV21-1 and TRBJ2-7; the DNA was not compared with TRBD1, the D call given in the table. TRBV21-1 is a pseudogene locus. The CDR3 consists of 15 residues. The CDR3 region has the DNA TGTGCCAGCAGCCGGACAGGGCTTTCGAGAAGCGAGCAGTACTTC. Its protein is CASSRTGLSRSEQYF.

The chain employs TRBV10-3 and TRBJ2-3; D is unclear. The CDR3 is 12 amino acids. The germline V gene encodes CDR1 ENHRY and CDR2 SYGVKD. Trimming shortened V by 4 bases and J by 3 bases, and 5 bases separated the two germline ends. The CDR3 nucleotides read TGTGCCATCAGTGGGTTTACAGATACGCAGTATTTT. Translated, it gives CAISGFTDTQYF.

V is TRBV4-2 and J is TRBJ2-5; D gene unclear. Trimming stripped 0 bases from V and 1 base from J, with 9 bases between. This CDR3 has 15 amino acids. In germline, CDR1 is LGHNA, CDR2 YNFKEQ. CDR3 in amino acids: CASSQDVGGQETQYF. The CDR3 bases are TGTGCCAGCAGCCAAGATGTCGGTGGCCAAGAGACCCAGTACTTC.

J is TRBJ1-6 and V is TRBV28; possibly TRBD1 for D (6 bases). Trimming pared 4 bases from V and 9 bases from J, leaving 13 bases between. The CDR3 is 14 amino acids. Germline V CDR1 and CDR2: MDHEN, SYDVKM. CDR3 residues: CASSWTEGISPLHF. The CDR3 region has the DNA TGTGCCAGCAGTTGGACAGAAGGAATTTCACCCCTCCACTTT. Filled out from reference TRBV28 and TRBJ1-6, the complete variable domain reads DVKVTQSSRYLVKRTGEKVFLECVQDMDHENMFWYRQDPGLGLRLIYFSYDVKMKEKGDIPEGYSVSREKKERFSLILESASTNQTSMYLCASSWTEGISPLHFGNGTRLTVT.